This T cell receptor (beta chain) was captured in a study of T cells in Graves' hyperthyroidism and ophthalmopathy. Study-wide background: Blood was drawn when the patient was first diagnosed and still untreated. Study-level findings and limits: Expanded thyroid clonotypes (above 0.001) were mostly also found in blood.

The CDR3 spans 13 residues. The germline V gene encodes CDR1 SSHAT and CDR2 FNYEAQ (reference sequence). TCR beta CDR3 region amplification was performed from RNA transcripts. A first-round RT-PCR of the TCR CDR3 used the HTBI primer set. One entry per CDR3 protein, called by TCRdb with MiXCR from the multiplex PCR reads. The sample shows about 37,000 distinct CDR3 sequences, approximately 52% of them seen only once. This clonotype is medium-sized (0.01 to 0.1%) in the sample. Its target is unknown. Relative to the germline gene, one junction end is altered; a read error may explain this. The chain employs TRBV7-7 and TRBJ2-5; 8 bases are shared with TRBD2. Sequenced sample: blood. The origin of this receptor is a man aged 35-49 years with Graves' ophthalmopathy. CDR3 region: CASKGLERETQYF. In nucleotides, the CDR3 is TGTGCTAGCAAGGGACTAGAAAGAGAGACCCAGTACTTC. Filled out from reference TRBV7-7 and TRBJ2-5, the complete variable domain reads GAGVSQSPRYKVTKRGQDVTLRCDPISSHATLYWYQQALGQGPEFLTYFNYEAQPDKSGLPSDRFSAERPEGSISTLTIQRTEQRDSAMYRCASKGLERETQYFGPGTRLLVL.